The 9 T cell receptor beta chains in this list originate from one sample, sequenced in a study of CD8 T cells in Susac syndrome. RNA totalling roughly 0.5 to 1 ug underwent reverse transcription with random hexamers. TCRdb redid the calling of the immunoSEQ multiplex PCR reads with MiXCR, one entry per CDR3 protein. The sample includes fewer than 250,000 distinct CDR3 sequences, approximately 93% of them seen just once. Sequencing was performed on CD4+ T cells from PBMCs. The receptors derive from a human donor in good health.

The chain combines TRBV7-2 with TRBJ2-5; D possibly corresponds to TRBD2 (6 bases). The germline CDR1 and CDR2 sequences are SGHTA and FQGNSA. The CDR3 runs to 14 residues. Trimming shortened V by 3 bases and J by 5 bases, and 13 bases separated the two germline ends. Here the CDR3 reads CASSLGWGVETQYF. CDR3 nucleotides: TGTGCCAGCAGCTTGGGGTGGGGGGTTGAGACCCAGTACTTC.

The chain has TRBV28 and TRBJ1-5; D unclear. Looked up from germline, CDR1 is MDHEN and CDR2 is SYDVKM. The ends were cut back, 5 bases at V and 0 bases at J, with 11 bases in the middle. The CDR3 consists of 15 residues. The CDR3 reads CASSLTLLSNQPQHF. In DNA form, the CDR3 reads TGTGCCAGCAGTCTGACCTTACTTAGCAATCAGCCCCAGCATTTT.

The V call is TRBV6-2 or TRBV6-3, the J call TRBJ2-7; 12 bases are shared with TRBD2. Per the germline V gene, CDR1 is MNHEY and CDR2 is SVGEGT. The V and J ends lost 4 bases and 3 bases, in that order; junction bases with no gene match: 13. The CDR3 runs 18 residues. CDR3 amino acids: CASSSRLATSGGLYEQYV. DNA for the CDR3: TGTGCCAGCAGTTCCAGACTGGCGACTAGCGGGGGACTCTACGAGCAGTACGTC.

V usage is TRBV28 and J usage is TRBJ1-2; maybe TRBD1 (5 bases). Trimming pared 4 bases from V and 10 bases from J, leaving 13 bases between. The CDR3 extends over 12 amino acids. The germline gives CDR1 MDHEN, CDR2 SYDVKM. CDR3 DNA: TGTGCCAGCAGTTGGGGGGATGGTTACTACACCTTC. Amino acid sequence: CASSWGDGYYTF.

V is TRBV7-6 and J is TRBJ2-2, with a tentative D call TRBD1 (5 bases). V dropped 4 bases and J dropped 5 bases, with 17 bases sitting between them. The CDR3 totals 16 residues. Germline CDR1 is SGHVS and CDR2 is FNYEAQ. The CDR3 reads CASSSGHRLGTGELFF. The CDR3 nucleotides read TGTGCCAGCAGCTCAGGACACCGGCTGGGAACCGGGGAGCTGTTTTTT.

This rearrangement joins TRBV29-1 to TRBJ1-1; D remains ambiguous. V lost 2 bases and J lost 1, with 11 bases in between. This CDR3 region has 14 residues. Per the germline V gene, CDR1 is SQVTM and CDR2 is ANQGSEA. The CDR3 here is CSVERGFQNTEAFF. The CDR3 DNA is TGCAGCGTTGAAAGAGGGTTTCAGAACACTGAAGCTTTCTTT.

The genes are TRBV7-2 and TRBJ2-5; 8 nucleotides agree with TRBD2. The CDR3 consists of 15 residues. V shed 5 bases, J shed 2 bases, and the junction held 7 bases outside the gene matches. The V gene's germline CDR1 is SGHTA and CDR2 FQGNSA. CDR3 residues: CASSTAAGVQETQYF. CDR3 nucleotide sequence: TGTGCCAGCAGCACCGCAGCGGGGGTTCAAGAGACCCAGTACTTC.

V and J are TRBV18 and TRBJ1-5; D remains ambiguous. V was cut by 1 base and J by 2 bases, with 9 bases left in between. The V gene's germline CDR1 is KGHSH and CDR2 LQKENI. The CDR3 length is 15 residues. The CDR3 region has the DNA TGTGCCAGCTCACCACAGAACAGTGGCAATCAGCCCCAGCATTTT. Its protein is CASSPQNSGNQPQHF.

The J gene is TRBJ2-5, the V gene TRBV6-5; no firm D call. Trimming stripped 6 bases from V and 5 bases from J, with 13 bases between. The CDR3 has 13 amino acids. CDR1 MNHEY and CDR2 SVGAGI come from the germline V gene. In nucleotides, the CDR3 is TGTGCCAGCAGGCAAGCTCAGGTGGAGACCCAGTACTTC. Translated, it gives CASRQAQVETQYF.